Presented here are 20 T cell receptor beta chains from one specimen sequenced in a study of T cell responses to AZD1222 COVID-19 vaccine. Only in-frame clones appear in the TCRdb table, and some are missing; sequencing was by immunoSEQ multiplex PCR. Among about 69,000 clones listed, approximately 82% were seen once. Sequences were derived from peripheral blood, sampled 28 days after the second AZD1222 dose. The source is an adult who received the AZD1222 COVID-19 vaccine.

The chain combines TRBV28 with TRBJ2-7; tentatively, D is TRBD2 (6 bases). In germline, CDR1 is MDHEN, CDR2 SYDVKM. V lost 6 bases and J lost 9, with 24 bases in between. The CDR3 is 15 residues long. DNA of the CDR3: TGTGCCAGCAGCCTTCAGGGACTTCGAGAGGGCGGGCAGTACTTC. As protein: CASSLQGLREGGQYF.

The rearrangement joins TRBV18 to TRBJ2-5, with D possibly matching TRBD1 (6 bases). The CDR3 length is 16 residues. CDR1 KGHSH and CDR2 LQKENI come from the germline V gene. The V and J ends lost 2 bases and 3 bases respectively, with 16 bases between them. The CDR3 DNA sequence: TGTGCCAGCTCACCAAGGGCTGTAGGGGGAAAAGAGACCCAGTACTTC. Its protein product is CASSPRAVGGKETQYF.

This clone was found once. V is TRBV11-2 and J is TRBJ1-1; possibly TRBD1 for D (6 bases). The CDR3 extends over 14 amino acids. Trimming shortened V by 5 bases and J by 2 bases, and 12 bases separated the two germline ends. Germline V lookup: CDR1 SGHAT, CDR2 FQNNGV. The CDR3 region is CASSRGTANTEAFF. DNA for the CDR3: TGTGCCAGCAGCAGGGGGACGGCTAACACTGAAGCTTTCTTT.

The chain has TRBV15 and TRBJ2-5; 10 bases fit TRBD1. Germline V lookup: CDR1 LNHNV, CDR2 YYDKDF (reference sequence). J gave up 5 bases and V 3 bases, and 9 bases lay outside the gene matches. This CDR3 comprises 16 residues. The CDR3 protein is CATSRGDRGRVETQYF. CDR3 DNA sequence: TGTGCCACCAGCAGGGGAGACAGGGGGCGCGTGGAGACCCAGTACTTC.

V is TRBV9 and J is TRBJ1-2; D is ambiguous. Trimming took 3 bases from V and 8 from J, leaving 14 bases between them. The germline CDR1 and CDR2 sequences are SGDLS and YYNGEE. The CDR3 extends over 13 amino acids. The CDR3 region is CASSGHGWAGYTF. The DNA for the CDR3 is TGTGCCAGCAGCGGGCATGGGTGGGCCGGCTACACCTTC.

The chain has TRBV7-9 and TRBJ1-6, with a weak D call TRBD1 (5 bases). Germline V CDR1 and CDR2: SEHNR, FQNEAQ (reference sequence). V was cut by 1 base and J by 6 bases, with 7 bases left in between. The CDR3 covers 14 residues. The chain's CDR3 is CASSLGGGNSPLHF. CDR3 sequence (DNA): TGTGCCAGCAGCTTAGGGGGGGGTAATTCACCCCTCCACTTT. The variable domain in full, completed from reference TRBV7-9 and TRBJ1-6, reads DTGVSQNPRHKITKRGQNVTFRCDPISEHNRLYWYRQTLGQGPEFLTYFQNEAQLEKSRLLSDRFSAERPKGSFSTLEIQRTEQGDSAMYLCASSLGGGNSPLHFGNGTRLTVT.

The chain recombines TRBV9 with TRBJ1-5; D is uncertain. V shed 3 bases and J shed 6 bases, with 10 bases lying between them. The CDR3 is made up of 13 amino acids. Germline values: CDR1 SGDLS, CDR2 YYNGEE. The CDR3 is CASSGPRAQPQHF. DNA of the CDR3: TGTGCCAGCAGCGGGCCCCGAGCTCAGCCCCAGCATTTT.

The rearrangement uses TRBV4-2 and TRBJ2-1, with 9 bases lining up with TRBD2. CDR1 and CDR2 (germline): LGHNA, YNFKEQ. The CDR3 loop spans 17 amino acids. Trimming removed 3 bases from V and 8 bases from J; junction bases left unmatched: 14. The CDR3 nucleotides read TGTGCCAGCAGCCACCCCTGGGGCAGCGGGGGGCCCGATGAGCAGTTCTTC. Its protein is CASSHPWGSGGPDEQFF.

This clone appeared once. The chain employs TRBV5-1 and TRBJ2-3; 9 nucleotides align to TRBD2. Germline V gene sequence: CDR1 SGHRS, CDR2 YFSETQ. The junction had 15 bases not matched to a gene; V was cut back by 4 bases and J by 0 bases. CDR3 length: 19 amino acids. CDR3 nucleotide sequence: TGCGCCAGCAGCCTAAAGCGGGGGGCGGTCACCGTTAGCACAGATACGCAGTATTTT. Protein sequence: CASSLKRGAVTVSTDTQYF.

This chain links TRBV9 with TRBJ2-5, with 11 bases fitting TRBD2. The V segment lost 4 bases and the J segment 2 bases; nucleotides outside the gene matches: 7. The CDR3 is made up of 16 amino acids. Germline CDR1 SGDLS, CDR2 YYNGEE. CDR3 loop: CASSPLAGGRQETQYF. For the CDR3, the DNA is TGTGCCAGCAGCCCGCTAGCGGGAGGACGACAAGAGACCCAGTACTTC.

This clone was seen just once. The V and J genes are TRBV5-6 and TRBJ2-3; D unresolved. The V and J ends lost 1 base and 3 bases respectively, with 0 bases between them. CDR1 and CDR2 (germline): SGHDT, YYEEEE. CDR3 length equals 11 residues. The CDR3 protein is CASSLTDTQYF. For the CDR3, the DNA is TGTGCCAGCAGCTTGACAGATACGCAGTATTTT.

This sequence joins TRBV29-1 and TRBJ2-2, with a tentative D call TRBD1 (7 bases). V shed 7 bases and J shed 6 bases, with 21 bases lying between them. CDR1 and CDR2 from the germline V gene are SQVTM and ANQGSEA. CDR3 length: 15 amino acids. As DNA, the CDR3 is TGCAGCGGAAAGTGGGACAGTCGGGAGTCCGGGGAGCTGTTTTTT. Encoded protein: CSGKWDSRESGELFF.

The chain combines TRBV12-3 or TRBV12-4 with TRBJ1-2; the D is unclear. This CDR3 is built from 13 residues. The V end lost 2 bases, the J end lost 4 bases, and 8 bases lay between the germline ends. The DNA for the CDR3 is TGTGCCAGCAGTTTATGGGATTCCTATGGCTACACCTTC. Translation gives CASSLWDSYGYTF.

V and J are TRBV6-5 and TRBJ1-3, with 7 bases aligning to TRBD1. Per germline, CDR1 MNHEY and CDR2 SVGAGI. Trimming cost V 10 bases and J 0 bases; bases outside gene matches: 9. This CDR3 has 15 amino acids. The CDR3 sequence is CATIRGGSSGNTIYF. Written as DNA, the CDR3 is TGTGCCACCATCAGGGGGGGAAGCTCTGGAAACACCATATATTTT.

This chain uses TRBV7-9 with TRBJ2-1, with D perhaps assigned TRBD1 or TRBD2 (6 bases each). Germline values: CDR1 SEHNR, CDR2 FQNEAQ (reference sequence). Trimming pared 7 bases from V and 7 bases from J, leaving 20 bases between. The CDR3 covers 15 residues. CDR3 sequence: CASIPPNRDWNEQFF. The DNA of the CDR3 is TGTGCCAGCATCCCCCCTAACAGGGACTGGAATGAGCAGTTCTTC.

The V and J genes are TRBV12-3 or TRBV12-4 and TRBJ2-4, with 7 bases matching TRBD1. After removal of 1 base from V and 9 bases from J, the junction contained 3 bases not matched to a gene. The CDR3 has 13 residues. The CDR3, as DNA: TGTGCCAGCAGTTTAGGGACAGGCCGCATTCAGTACTTC. This encodes CASSLGTGRIQYF.

This chain links TRBV6-5 with TRBJ1-5; no clear D. Trimming took off 0 bases at V and 6 bases at J, with 6 bases between the two ends. Per germline, CDR1 MNHEY and CDR2 SVGAGI. The CDR3 runs 13 residues. CDR3 DNA sequence: TGTGCCAGCAGTTACTCGAATCGTCAGCCCCAGCATTTT. Encoded protein: CASSYSNRQPQHF.

V gene TRBV3-1 (or the pseudogene TRBV3-2) combines with J gene TRBJ1-5; no clear D gene. The CDR3 contains 13 residues. V was shortened by 0 bases and J by 7 bases, with 7 bases between the two germline ends. CDR1 and CDR2 from the germline V gene are LGHDT and YNNKEL (reference sequence). Here the CDR3 reads CASSQDTRQPQHF. DNA for the CDR3: TGTGCCAGCAGCCAAGACACTCGCCAGCCCCAGCATTTT.

The chain combines TRBV5-8 with TRBJ2-4, with D unresolved. Germline assignment: CDR1 SGHTS and CDR2 YDEGEE. The CDR3 length is 14 residues. V shed 4 bases and J shed 3 bases, with 11 bases lying between them. The DNA of the CDR3 is TGTGCCAGCAGCCTGGATTTGGGCAAAAACATTCAGTACTTC. It specifies CASSLDLGKNIQYF.

The chain uses TRBV6-6 and TRBJ1-6; D ambiguous. Looked up from germline, CDR1 is MNHNY and CDR2 is SVGAGI (reference sequence). CDR3 size: 13 residues. Trimming removed 2 bases from V and 9 bases from J, with 8 bases in between. Written as DNA, the CDR3 is TGTGCCAGCAGTTACAGAGACGGTTCACCCCTCCACTTT. Amino acids: CASSYRDGSPLHF.